These 3 T cell receptor beta chains were all obtained from the same sample, sequenced in a study of T cell responses to AZD1222 COVID-19 vaccine. The data were produced by immunoSEQ multiplex PCR, yet TCRdb's version contains in-frame clones alone and is incomplete. Among 95,000 to 120,000 clones listed, 70% to 90% were seen once. The material sequenced was peripheral blood, taken on day 0 of AZD1222 vaccination. The receptors here all came from an adult in good health.

This chain links TRBV30 with TRBJ1-2; D is undetermined. Germline V gene lookup returns CDR1 GTSNPN and CDR2 SVGIG (reference sequence). The CDR3 is made up of 13 amino acids. V was shortened by 3 bases and J by 5 bases, with 13 bases between the two germline ends. CDR3: CAWRPGTSYGYTF. Written as DNA, the CDR3 is TGTGCCTGGAGACCGGGAACATCGTATGGCTACACCTTC.

The chain is built from TRBV7-3 and TRBJ1-1; D might be TRBD1 (5 bases). Germline-derived CDR1 and CDR2 are SGHTA and FQGTGA. The CDR3 length is 15 residues. The germline V and J ends were trimmed by 5 bases and 3 bases, with 16 bases remaining between them. The CDR3 DNA is TGTGCCAGCAGCGCGCAGGGACCCTCCTACACTGAAGCTTTCTTT. Its protein product is CASSAQGPSYTEAFF.

CDR3 residues: CASRPTGTSIPYEQYF. DNA for the CDR3: TGTGCCAGCAGGCCGACAGGGACGAGTATTCCTTACGAGCAGTACTTC. The rearrangement links TRBV7-9 to TRBJ2-7; 7 bases are shared with TRBD1. The CDR3 has 16 residues. J lost 4 bases, V lost 6 bases, and 15 bases had no gene match. Germline V lookup: CDR1 SEHNR, CDR2 FQNEAQ (reference sequence).